This T cell receptor beta chain stems from a study of cytomegalovirus exposure and HLA in healthy donors. A remark on this clone: What it recognizes is unknown. The sample holds other DNA sequences that translate to the same CDR3.

The PCR ran on 60 Vbeta and 13 Jbeta primers. The method was immunoSEQ multiplex PCR; TCRdb's version includes in-frame clones alone and lacks a portion of them. This sample carries 150,000 to 200,000 clones, 75% to 80% of them seen once, and the ten largest clones take 6%. Study-wide points: Relative to the roughly 690-donor mean, N-insertions were reportedly fewer in an Asian-associated ancestry cluster in a later analysis.

The receptor was derived from a woman aged 25-40 years in good health and CMV-seropositive. Input material: PBMCs.

In DNA form, the CDR3 reads TGTGCCAGCAGAAGACAGCCCTACGGCTACACCTTC. Encoded protein: CASRRQPYGYTF. The rearrangement links TRBV6-5 to TRBJ1-2, with D perhaps TRBD1 (5 bases). Trimming took off 6 bases at V and 8 bases at J, with 13 bases between the two ends. The germline CDR1 and CDR2 sequences are MNHEY and SVGAGI. The CDR3 runs to 12 residues.